This T cell receptor beta chain was sequenced in a study of response to subunit inactivated influenza vaccine. This clonotype has a count of ten or more. Its antigen is undetermined. Overall study findings and caveats: A suggestion made by the authors is that each seasonal influenza vaccination recruits few new T cells.

In germline, CDR1 is SQVTM, CDR2 ANQGSEA. The CDR3 extends over 13 amino acids. V was trimmed by 2 bases and J by 2 bases, leaving 10 bases between them. MiXCR, run by TCRdb on the RT-PCR reads, gives a single entry per CDR3 protein. The data contain about 650,000 distinct CDR3 sequences, around 15% of them singletons. The V call is TRBV29-1, the J call TRBJ2-7; D could derive from TRBD1 or TRBD2 (5 bases each). This TCR was recovered from a man aged 50 to 60 who received an inactivated influenza vaccine. The starting material was PBMCs from blood, obtained around 15 days before vaccination. The CDR3 here is CSVEKGSPYEQYF. CDR3 in DNA: TGCAGCGTTGAAAAGGGGAGTCCCTACGAGCAGTACTTC.